This TCR beta chain is from a study of blood T cell repertoires in COVID-19. Original processing notes: For nucleated cells, counts were estimated from reference gene primer amplification. Measured with immunoSEQ multiplex PCR; TCRdb has only the in-frame clones, and not every one. The V and J calls and the clone size are those of that table, but D and trimming were determined from the DNA. The table has roughly 150,000 clones, around 86% seen once; the top ten hold about 5.7%. Unmatched junction bases numbered 6, after V lost 5 bases and J lost 5 bases. Germline V gives CDR1 MNHEY, CDR2 SVGEGT. The CDR3 sequence is 14 residues long.

The sample taken for sequencing was peripheral blood. J is TRBJ2-1 and V is TRBV6-2 or TRBV6-3, with 7 bases fitting TRBD2. The origin of this receptor is a man older than 75 with acute or convalescent COVID-19. In nucleotides, the CDR3 is TGTGCCAGCAGTCGCGGGGGTGCACACAATGAGCAGTTCTTC. It translates to CASSRGGAHNEQFF.